The rows below give T cell receptor beta chains drawn from one sample of a study of cytomegalovirus exposure and HLA in healthy donors. Repertoires were generated with immunoSEQ multiplex PCR, while TCRdb's copy carries only in-frame clones and drops some. This table holds under 130,000 clones, about 85% found once. Sequences were obtained from PBMCs. Receptors originate from a woman in her late teens or twenties in good health and CMV-seropositive. Each CDR3 is given with its conserved first and last residue. The order of the fields is V gene, clone size, CDR3 length, J gene, D gene, CDR3 DNA, CDR3 protein. D genes are given only for firm matches. The size field is filled for only some rows; it gives once, few, many or a size class.

>TRBV7-9|NA|12|TRBJ1-2|NA
TGTGCCAGCAGCCCCGGGATTTATGGCTACACCTTC
CASSPGIYGYTF
>TRBV6-5|NA|14|TRBJ2-3|NA
TGTGCCAGCAGTCCGCGCCGCGGCACAGATACGCAGTATTTT
CASSPRRGTDTQYF
>TRBV9|NA|15|TRBJ1-4|NA
TGTGCCAGCAGCTTGGACTACGCAACTAATGAAAAACTGTTTTTT
CASSLDYATNEKLFF
>TRBV18|NA|12|TRBJ2-7|NA
TGTGCCACGTCCAGGGGAGGGTACGAGCAGTACTTC
CATSRGGYEQYF
>TRBV27|NA|13|TRBJ1-1|NA
TGTGCCAGCAGAGCCCTCGAGAGCACTGAAGCTTTCTTT
CASRALESTEAFF
>TRBV4-1|NA|15|TRBJ1-4|NA
TGCGCCAGCAGCCCTACAGCCTCAACTAATGAAAAACTGTTTTTT
CASSPTASTNEKLFF
>TRBV28|NA|15|TRBJ1-2|NA
TGTGCCAGCAGCCGAATGGGGACACGGAACTATGGCTACACCTTC
CASSRMGTRNYGYTF
>TRBV30|NA|16|TRBJ1-1|NA
TGTGCCTGGAGGCCGGACAGCCCCGTTTTGAACACTGAAGCTTTCTTT
CAWRPDSPVLNTEAFF
>TRBV27|NA|15|TRBJ2-2|TRBD1
TGTGCCAGCACCGACTGGACAGGGGGCTACGGGGAGCTGTTTTTT
CASTDWTGGYGELFF
>TRBV11-2|NA|14|TRBJ2-5|NA
TGTGCCAGCAGCCAGAGACAGGCTCAAGAGACCCAGTACTTC
CASSQRQAQETQYF
>TRBV9|NA|16|TRBJ2-1|NA
TGTGCCAGCAGCGTAGCGGGCGGGGGCCCCGGGGATGAGCAGTTCTTC
CASSVAGGGPGDEQFF
>TRBV18|NA|14|TRBJ1-1|NA
TGTGCCAGCTCCCCTAAACCAGCGCCTACCGGGGCTTTCTTT
CASSPKPAPTGAFF
>TRBV6-5|NA|14|TRBJ2-3|NA
TGTGCCAGCAGTTACTCTCGCAGGGAACATACGCAGTATTTT
CASSYSRREHTQYF
>TRBV7-3|NA|16|TRBJ2-1|TRBD2
TGTGCCAGCAGCTTAACAGCGGGAGGGCCTTTCAATGAGCAGTTCTTC
CASSLTAGGPFNEQFF
>TRBV30|few|13|TRBJ2-7|TRBD1
TGTGCCTGGAGTAGGGGGACAGGGGACGAGCAGTACTTC
CAWSRGTGDEQYF
>TRBV6-4|NA|15|TRBJ1-1|TRBD1
TGTGCCAGCCCGGCGGACTCAGACAGGGAGGCTGAAGCTTTCTTT
CASPADSDREAEAFF
>TRBV5-4|NA|15|TRBJ2-2|NA
TGTGCCAGCAGCTTACCAGGGACGAACACCGGGGAGCTGTTTTTT
CASSLPGTNTGELFF
>TRBV9|NA|16|TRBJ2-5|TRBD2
TGTGCCAGCAGCGTACTAAGGCGGGAGGATCAAGAGACCCAGTACTTC
CASSVLRREDQETQYF
>TRBV7-9|NA|15|TRBJ2-2|NA
TGTGCCAGCAGTTGGACAGAGCACGCAGAGGGGGAGCTGTTTTTT
CASSWTEHAEGELFF
>TRBV4-1|NA|17|TRBJ2-7|TRBD2
TGCGCCAGCAGCCAAGGGCTAGCGGGAGGGCCGATGGACGAGCAGTACTTC
CASSQGLAGGPMDEQYF
>TRBV5-6|NA|14|TRBJ1-4|TRBD1
TGTGCCAGCAGCTTGGGGGGACAGGGTGAAAAACTGTTTTTT
CASSLGGQGEKLFF
>TRBV4-1|NA|14|TRBJ2-2|TRBD1
TGCGCCAGCCGCGGGACAGGGGCCTCCGGGGAGCTGTTTTTT
CASRGTGASGELFF
>TRBV9|NA|14|TRBJ2-7|TRBD1
TGTGCCAGCAGCAAGGACAGGGCAGCCTACGAGCAGTACTTC
CASSKDRAAYEQYF
>TRBV5-1|NA|14|TRBJ2-3|TRBD2
TGCGCCAGCAGCTTTAGCGGGGGTACAGATACGCAGTATTTT
CASSFSGGTDTQYF
>TRBV12-5|NA|17|TRBJ2-2|NA
TGTGCTAGTGGTTTGCGGATGTTGGGAGGGAACACCGGGGAGCTGTTTTTT
CASGLRMLGGNTGELFF
>TRBV11-2|NA|16|TRBJ1-1|TRBD1
TGTGCCAGCAGTCCAAGGGGGCAGGGGTCTTACCGAGTGGCTTTCTTT
CASSPRGQGSYRVAFF
>TRBV19|NA|15|TRBJ1-1|TRBD1
TGTGCCAGTAGTTCACTGACAGGGGCCTACACTGAAGCTTTCTTT
CASSSLTGAYTEAFF
>TRBV11-2|NA|16|TRBJ2-7|TRBD2
TGTGCCAGCAGCTTAGTAGCGGGGGCCCCACCCTACGAGCAGTACTTC
CASSLVAGAPPYEQYF
>TRBV5-1|NA|19|TRBJ2-4|TRBD2
TGCGCCAGCCCATACGGGGGAATAGCGGGAGGGCCAGACAAAAACATTCAGTACTTC
CASPYGGIAGGPDKNIQYF
>TRBV5-8|NA|15|TRBJ1-2|NA
TGTGCCAGCAGCTTGGCCGGGGGAACTAACTATGGCTACACCTTC
CASSLAGGTNYGYTF
>TRBV6-1|NA|15|TRBJ1-1|TRBD1
TGTGCCAGCAGTGCCCGGACAGGGTGGGACACTGAAGCTTTCTTT
CASSARTGWDTEAFF
>TRBV19|NA|15|TRBJ1-5|NA
TGTGCCAGTAGTATCGGGGGGCAGGGCAATCAGCCCCAGCATTTT
CASSIGGQGNQPQHF
>TRBV4-2|few|14|TRBJ1-5|TRBD1
TGTGCCAGCAGCTTGGACAGGGGCCGTCAGCCCCAGCATTTT
CASSLDRGRQPQHF
>TRBV28|NA|14|TRBJ1-2|TRBD1
TGTGCCAGCAGTTTATCAGGACAGGACTATGGCTACACCTTC
CASSLSGQDYGYTF
>TRBV7-3|NA|13|TRBJ2-7|TRBD1
TGTGCCAGCAGCCCCGGACAGGGATACGAGCAGTACTTC
CASSPGQGYEQYF